The following is a T cell receptor beta chain sequence with its context. Its antigen is undetermined. This entry comes from a study of radiotherapy plus CTLA-4 blockade in lung cancer. Looking at the study overall: In 18% of patients, objective responses were seen; 31% had disease control.

Sequenced by immunoSEQ multiplex PCR; TCRdb stores in-frame clones only, minus some. The top ten hold around 0.78% of the sample, which has approximately 97,000 clones, 83% seen once. Germline V gives CDR1 LNHDA, CDR2 SQIVND (reference sequence). The CDR3 runs 14 residues. V lost 7 bases and J 5 bases, leaving 12 bases between the germline ends. The study, taken as a whole, reports: Radiotherapy plus ipilimumab was followed by expansion in blood of tumor-derived TCR clones.

The chain links TRBV19 to TRBJ1-6, with a possible D match to TRBD1 (6 bases). This TCR came from a human donor with non-small cell lung cancer who had stable disease on radiotherapy plus ipilimumab. Sequenced material: peripheral blood, taken from a patient treated with radiotherapy plus ipilimumab. This CDR3 reads CASNNQGNNSPLHF. The CDR3 DNA reads TGTGCCAGTAATAACCAGGGGAATAATTCACCCCTCCACTTT. Full variable domain (missing parts from reference TRBV19 and TRBJ1-6): DGGITQSPKYLFRKEGQNVTLSCEQNLNHDAMYWYRQDPGQGLRLIYYSQIVNDFQKGDIAEGYSVSREKKESFPLTVTSAQKNPTAFYLCASNNQGNNSPLHFGNGTRLTVT.